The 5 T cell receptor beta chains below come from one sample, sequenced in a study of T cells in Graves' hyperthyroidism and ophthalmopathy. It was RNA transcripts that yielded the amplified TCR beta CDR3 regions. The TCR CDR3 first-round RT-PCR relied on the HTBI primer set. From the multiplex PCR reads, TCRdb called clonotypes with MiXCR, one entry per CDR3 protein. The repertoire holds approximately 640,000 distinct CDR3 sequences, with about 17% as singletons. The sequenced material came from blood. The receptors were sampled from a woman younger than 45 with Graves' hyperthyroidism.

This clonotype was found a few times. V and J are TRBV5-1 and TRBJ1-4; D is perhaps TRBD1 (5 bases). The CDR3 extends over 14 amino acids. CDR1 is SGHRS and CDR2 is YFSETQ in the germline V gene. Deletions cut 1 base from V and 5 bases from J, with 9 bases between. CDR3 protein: CASSLLAGNEKLFF. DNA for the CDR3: TGCGCCAGCAGCTTGTTGGCAGGGAATGAAAAACTGTTTTTT.

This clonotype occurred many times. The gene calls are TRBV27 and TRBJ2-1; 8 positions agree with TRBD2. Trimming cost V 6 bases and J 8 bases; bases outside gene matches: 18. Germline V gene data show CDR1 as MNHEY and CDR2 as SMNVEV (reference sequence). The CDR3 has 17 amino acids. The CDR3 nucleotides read TGTGCCAGCAGCCGCCTCTTGTCCGGGACTAGGGTGGATGAGCAGTTCTTC. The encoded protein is CASSRLLSGTRVDEQFF.

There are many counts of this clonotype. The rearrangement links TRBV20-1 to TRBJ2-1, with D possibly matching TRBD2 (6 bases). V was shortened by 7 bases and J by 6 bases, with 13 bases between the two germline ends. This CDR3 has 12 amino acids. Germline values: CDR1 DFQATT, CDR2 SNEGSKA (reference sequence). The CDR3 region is CSGLIGGNEQFF. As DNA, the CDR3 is TGCAGTGGGCTGATCGGGGGCAATGAGCAGTTCTTC.

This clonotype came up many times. The chain's CDR3 is CSASGSVSTDTQYF. CDR3 DNA sequence: TGCAGTGCTAGCGGGAGTGTGAGCACAGATACGCAGTATTTT. The genes are TRBV20-1 and TRBJ2-3; maybe TRBD2 (6 bases). Trimming left V 3 bases short and J 0 bases short, with 10 bases between. The CDR3 has 14 amino acids. The V gene's germline CDR1 is DFQATT and CDR2 SNEGSKA (reference sequence).

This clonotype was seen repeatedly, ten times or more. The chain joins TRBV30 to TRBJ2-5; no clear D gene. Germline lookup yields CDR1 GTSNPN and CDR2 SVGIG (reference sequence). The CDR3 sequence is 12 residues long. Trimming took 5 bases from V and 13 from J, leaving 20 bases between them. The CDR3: CAWAPKTVHMYF. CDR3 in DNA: TGTGCCTGGGCTCCCAAGACCGTTCACATGTACTTC.